One sample yielded the 2 T cell receptor beta chains listed below, sequenced in a study of cytomegalovirus exposure and HLA in healthy donors. Amplification used 60 Vbeta primers and 13 Jbeta primers. TCRdb's copy holds only in-frame clones and misses some; the assay was immunoSEQ multiplex PCR. The data show under 150,000 clones, with 73% seen just once and around an eighth held by the top ten. The source material was PBMCs. The source is a human donor in good health.

The V call is TRBV7-9, the J call TRBJ2-5; perhaps TRBD2 as D (6 bases). The CDR3 contains 14 residues. CDR1 SEHNR and CDR2 FQNEAQ come from the germline V gene (reference sequence). Deletions cut 0 bases from V and 5 bases from J, with 10 bases between. The CDR3 DNA reads TGTGCCAGCAGCTTAGCCCGGGGGTACGAGACCCAGTACTTC. Its translation: CASSLARGYETQYF.

The chain combines TRBV5-1 with TRBJ2-3, with TRBD1 identical over 9 bases. The trim removed 3 bases at V and 2 bases at J, leaving 4 bases unmatched. In germline, CDR1 is SGHRS, CDR2 YFSETQ. The CDR3 loop spans 15 amino acids. The CDR3 spells CASSSGTGSTDTQYF. The CDR3 DNA is TGCGCCAGCAGCTCCGGGACAGGGTCCACAGATACGCAGTATTTT.